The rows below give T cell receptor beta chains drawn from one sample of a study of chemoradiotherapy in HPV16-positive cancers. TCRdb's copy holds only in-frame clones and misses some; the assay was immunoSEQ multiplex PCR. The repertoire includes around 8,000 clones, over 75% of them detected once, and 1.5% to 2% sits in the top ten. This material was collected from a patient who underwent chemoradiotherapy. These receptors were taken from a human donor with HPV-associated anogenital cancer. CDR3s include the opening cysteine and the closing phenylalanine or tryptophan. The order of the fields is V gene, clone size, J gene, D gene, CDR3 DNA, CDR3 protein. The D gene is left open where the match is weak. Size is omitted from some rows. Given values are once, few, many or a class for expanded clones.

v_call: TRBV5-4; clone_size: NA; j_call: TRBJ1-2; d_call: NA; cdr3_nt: TGTGCCAGCAGCTTCCGTAGGCGGGGAGATGGCTACACCTTC; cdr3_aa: CASSFRRRGDGYTF
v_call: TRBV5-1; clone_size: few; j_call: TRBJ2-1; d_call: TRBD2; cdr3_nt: TGCGCCAGCAGCATCGGGACTACCGGGACGGGGTATGAGCAGTTCTTC; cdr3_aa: CASSIGTTGTGYEQFF
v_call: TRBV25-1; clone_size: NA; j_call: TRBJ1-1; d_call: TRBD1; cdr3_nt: TGTGCCAGCAAAGGGGGCATGAACACTGAAGCTTTCTTT; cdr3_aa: CASKGGMNTEAFF
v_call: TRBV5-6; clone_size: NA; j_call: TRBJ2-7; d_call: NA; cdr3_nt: TGTGCCAGTCAGGCGCGCGAGTACGAGCAGTACTTC; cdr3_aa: CASQAREYEQYF
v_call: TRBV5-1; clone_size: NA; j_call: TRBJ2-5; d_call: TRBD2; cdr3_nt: TGCGCCAGCAGCCCGAGCGGGGGGCGAGAGACCCAGTACTTC; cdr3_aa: CASSPSGGRETQYF
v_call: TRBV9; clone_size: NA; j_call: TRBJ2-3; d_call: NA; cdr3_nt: TGTGCCAGCAGCGTGAGGGGGGGCACAGATACGCAGTATTTT; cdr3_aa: CASSVRGGTDTQYF
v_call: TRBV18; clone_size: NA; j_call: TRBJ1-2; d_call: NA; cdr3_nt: TGTGCCAGCTCACGCCTACCCGGGACTATAGAGGGCTACACCTTC; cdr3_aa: CASSRLPGTIEGYTF
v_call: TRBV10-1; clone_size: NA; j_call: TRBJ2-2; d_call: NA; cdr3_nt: TGCGCCAGCAGGAGGACAGTGAACACCGGGGAGCTGTTTTTT; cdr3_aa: CASRRTVNTGELFF
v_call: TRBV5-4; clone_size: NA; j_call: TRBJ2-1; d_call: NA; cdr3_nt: TGTGCCAGCAGCCCACGGGGGGCCTCTGAATACAATGAGCAGTTCTTC; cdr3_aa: CASSPRGASEYNEQFF
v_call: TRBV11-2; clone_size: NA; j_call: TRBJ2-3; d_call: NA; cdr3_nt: TGTGCCAGCAGCTTAGACTTCGGTAGCACAGATACGCAGTATTTT; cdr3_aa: CASSLDFGSTDTQYF
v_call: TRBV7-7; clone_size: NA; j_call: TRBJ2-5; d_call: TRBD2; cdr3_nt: TGTGCCAGCAGCCAGGGACTAGCGGGGGGCGGGCAAGAGACCCAGTACTTC; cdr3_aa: CASSQGLAGGGQETQYF
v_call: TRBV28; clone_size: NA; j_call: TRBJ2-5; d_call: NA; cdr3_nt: TGTGCCAGCAGCCCAAAAGGATGGGGGCGCCAAGAGACCCAGTACTTC; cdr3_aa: CASSPKGWGRQETQYF
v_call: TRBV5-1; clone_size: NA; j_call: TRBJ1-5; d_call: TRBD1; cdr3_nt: TGCGCCAGCAGCCCGGGGACAGGCAATCAGCCCCAGCATTTT; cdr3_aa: CASSPGTGNQPQHF
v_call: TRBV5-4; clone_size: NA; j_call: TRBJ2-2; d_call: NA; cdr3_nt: TGTGCCAGCAGCTTGGCCTCCGGGACGGCGAACGGGGAGCTGTTTTTT; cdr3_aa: CASSLASGTANGELFF
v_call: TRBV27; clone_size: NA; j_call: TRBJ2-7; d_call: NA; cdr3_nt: TGTGCCAGCCTCAGCTTGGGCTCAGGGAACTCCTACGAGCAGTACTTC; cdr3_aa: CASLSLGSGNSYEQYF
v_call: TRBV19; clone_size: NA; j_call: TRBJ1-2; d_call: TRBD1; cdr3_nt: TGTGCCAGTAGTAGGGACAGGGAAGACTATGGCTACACCTTC; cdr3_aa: CASSRDREDYGYTF
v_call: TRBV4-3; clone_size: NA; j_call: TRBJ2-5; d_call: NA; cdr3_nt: TGCGCCAGCAGCCAAGATCGCCAGGGCCAAGAGACCCAGTACTTC; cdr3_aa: CASSQDRQGQETQYF
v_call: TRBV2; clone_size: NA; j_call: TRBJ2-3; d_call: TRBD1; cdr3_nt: TGTGCCAGCAGTGCCGAAACAGGGGCAGATACGCAGTATTTT; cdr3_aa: CASSAETGADTQYF
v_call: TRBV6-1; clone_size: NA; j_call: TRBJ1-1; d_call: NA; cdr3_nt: TGTGCCAGCAGGCCGACAGGAGTGAACACTGAAGCTTTCTTT; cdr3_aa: CASRPTGVNTEAFF
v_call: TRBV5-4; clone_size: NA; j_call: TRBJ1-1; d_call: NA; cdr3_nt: TGTGCTAGCAGCTCCTCGGGGAGGGGCACTGAAGCTTTCTTT; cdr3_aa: CASSSSGRGTEAFF
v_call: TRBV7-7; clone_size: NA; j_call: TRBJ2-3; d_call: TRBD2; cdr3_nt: TGTGCTAGCAGCCTAAAGCGGGAGACAGATACGCAGTATTTT; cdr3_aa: CASSLKRETDTQYF
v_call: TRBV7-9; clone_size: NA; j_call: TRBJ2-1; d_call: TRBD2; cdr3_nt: TGTGCCAGCAGCTTTTACGCTAGCGGGGGTTATGAGCAGTTCTTC; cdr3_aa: CASSFYASGGYEQFF
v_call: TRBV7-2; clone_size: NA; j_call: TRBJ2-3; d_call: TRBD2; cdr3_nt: TGTGCCAGCAGCTTAGACGGCGGGGGGGCGAATACGCAGTATTTT; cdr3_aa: CASSLDGGGANTQYF
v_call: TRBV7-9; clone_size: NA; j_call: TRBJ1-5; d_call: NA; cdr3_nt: TGTGCCAGCAGCTTACAGGGTAGCAATCAGCCCCAGCATTTT; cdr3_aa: CASSLQGSNQPQHF
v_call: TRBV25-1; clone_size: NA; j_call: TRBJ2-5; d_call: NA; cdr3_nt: TGTGCCAGCAGGGACTGGGAAGAGACCCAGTACTTC; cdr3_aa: CASRDWEETQYF
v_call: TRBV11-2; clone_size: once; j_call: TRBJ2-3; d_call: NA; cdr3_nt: TGTGCCAGCAGCCCTCGGAGAGATACGCAGTATTTT; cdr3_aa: CASSPRRDTQYF
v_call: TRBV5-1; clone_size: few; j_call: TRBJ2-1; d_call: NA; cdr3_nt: TGCGCCAGCAGCTTGGCGCGGTTTGCAGGGATCGGCAATGAGCAGTTCTTC; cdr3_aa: CASSLARFAGIGNEQFF
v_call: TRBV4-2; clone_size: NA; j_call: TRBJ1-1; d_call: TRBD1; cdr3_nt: TGTGCCAGCAGCCGGGGGGGGACAGGGCCCACTGAAGCTTTCTTT; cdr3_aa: CASSRGGTGPTEAFF
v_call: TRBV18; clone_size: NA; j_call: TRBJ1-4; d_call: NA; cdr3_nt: TGTGCCAGCTCACCAAACCCCGGGGGGGATGAAAAACTGTTTTTT; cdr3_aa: CASSPNPGGDEKLFF
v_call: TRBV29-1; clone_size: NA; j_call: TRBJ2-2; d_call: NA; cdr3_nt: TGCAGCGCCGCGCAGGGTTCCGGGGAGCTGTTTTTT; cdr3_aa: CSAAQGSGELFF
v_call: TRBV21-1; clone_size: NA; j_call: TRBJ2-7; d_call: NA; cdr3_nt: TGTGGCTCGGGGGGCAAGCAGTACTTC; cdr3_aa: CGSGGKQYF
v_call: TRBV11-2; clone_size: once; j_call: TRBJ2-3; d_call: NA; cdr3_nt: TGTGCCAGCAGCTTAGTGGCTAGCCTGAGGATCACAGATACGCAGTATTTT; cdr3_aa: CASSLVASLRITDTQYF
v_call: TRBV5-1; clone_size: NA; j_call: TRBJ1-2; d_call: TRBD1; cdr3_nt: TGCGCCAGCAGCCCCGGGACAGGACTCTATGGCTACACCTTC; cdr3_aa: CASSPGTGLYGYTF
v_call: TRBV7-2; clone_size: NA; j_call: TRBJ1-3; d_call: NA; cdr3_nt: TGTGCCAGCAGCTTAAGTTCAGCTGGAAACACCATATATTTT; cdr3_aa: CASSLSSAGNTIYF
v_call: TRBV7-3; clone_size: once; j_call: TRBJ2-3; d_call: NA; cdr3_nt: TGTGCCAGCAGCCCGACTTTCTCAGATACGCAGTATTTT; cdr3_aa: CASSPTFSDTQYF
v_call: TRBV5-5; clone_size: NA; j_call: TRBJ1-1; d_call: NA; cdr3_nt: TGTGCCAGCAGCCAGGCCGAGGGCGCGGGGAGCGCTTTCTTT; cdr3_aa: CASSQAEGAGSAFF